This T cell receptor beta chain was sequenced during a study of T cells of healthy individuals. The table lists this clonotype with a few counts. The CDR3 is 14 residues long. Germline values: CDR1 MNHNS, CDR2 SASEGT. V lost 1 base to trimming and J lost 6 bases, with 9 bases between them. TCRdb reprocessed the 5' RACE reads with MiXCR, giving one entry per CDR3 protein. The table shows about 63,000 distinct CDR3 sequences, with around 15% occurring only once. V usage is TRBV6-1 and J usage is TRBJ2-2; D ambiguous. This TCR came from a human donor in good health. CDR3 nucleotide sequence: TGTGCCAGCAGTGAAGACCAGATCGCCGGGGAGCTGTTTTTT. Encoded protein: CASSEDQIAGELFF.